This TCR beta chain was documented in a study of T cells in Graves' hyperthyroidism and ophthalmopathy. In this sample, this clonotype turned up a few times. Investigators excluded patients with uncontrolled infection, other autoimmune disease, pregnancy or lactation. RNA transcripts provided the source from which TCR beta CDR3 regions were amplified. When the TCR CDR3 underwent first-round RT-PCR, the HTBI primer set was used. TCRdb re-analysed the multiplex PCR reads in MiXCR, keeping a single row per CDR3 protein. Here the sample spans 300,000 to 350,000 distinct CDR3 sequences, 16% being singletons. The sample taken for sequencing was blood. The sequence was obtained from a young man with Graves' hyperthyroidism.

CDR3 residues: CASSLQGKAGYTF. The DNA of the CDR3 is TGTGCCAGCAGTTTACAGGGGAAGGCTGGCTACACCTTC. This chain uses TRBV12-3 or TRBV12-4 with TRBJ1-2; weak D call: TRBD1 (6 bases). The V end lost 2 bases, the J end lost 7 bases, and 11 bases lay between the germline ends. The CDR3 is made up of 13 amino acids.